These 23 T cell receptor beta chains came from one sample sequenced in a study of shared clonotypes between healthy human individuals. This table comes from immunoSEQ multiplex PCR, and its TCRdb copy is limited to in-frame clones, with some not included. The sample consists of 2,100,000 or so clones, approximately 96% of them appearing once. The source material was naive CD4+ T cells sorted from blood. Documented subset: CD45RA+ positively selected. The receptor set was obtained from a man between 18 and 35 years old in good health.

The chain uses TRBV2 and TRBJ1-4; D is unresolved. The germline CDR1 and CDR2 sequences are SNHLY and FYNNEI. The CDR3 sequence is 14 residues long. V lost 1 base, J lost 8 bases, and 11 bases lay in between. CDR3 sequence (DNA): TGTGCCAGCAGTGAAGTAGGGTATGGAGAAAAACTGTTTTTT. This encodes CASSEVGYGEKLFF.

As DNA, the CDR3 is TGCGCCAGCAGCTTGCAGGGACTTATGACAGGGCTAGCGAACACTGAAGCTTTCTTT. Encoded protein: CASSLQGLMTGLANTEAFF. The chain carries TRBV5-1 and TRBJ1-1; 7 nucleotides line up with TRBD1. Losses at the gene ends were 1 base for V and 1 base for J; bases not matched to a gene: 16. Germline V lookup: CDR1 SGHRS, CDR2 YFSETQ. CDR3 length equals 19 residues.

The rearrangement uses TRBV6-5 and TRBJ2-3; TRBD2 matches at 9 bases. The germline CDR1 and CDR2 sequences are MNHEY and SVGAGI. V was clipped by 0 bases and J by 8 bases; unmatched bases: 9. The CDR3 has 16 residues. CDR3 residues: CASSYSRGGGLGTQYF. Written as DNA, the CDR3 is TGTGCCAGCAGTTACTCCCGCGGGGGGGGCCTCGGTACGCAGTATTTT.

The chain links TRBV7-6 to TRBJ2-7; D possibly uses TRBD1 or TRBD2 (5 bases each). Germline V gives CDR1 SGHVS, CDR2 FNYEAQ. V was shortened by 3 bases and J by 3 bases, with 12 bases between the two germline ends. The CDR3 runs 14 residues. The CDR3 DNA reads TGTGCCAGCAGCTTGACGGGGCTCGGCTACGAGCAGTACTTC. Residues: CASSLTGLGYEQYF.

The chain carries TRBV6-5 and TRBJ1-6; no definite D call. The V and J ends lost 2 bases and 6 bases respectively, with 11 bases between them. The germline gives CDR1 MNHEY, CDR2 SVGAGI. This CDR3 has 15 residues. The CDR3 sequence is CASSYTDGGNSPLHF. For the CDR3, the DNA is TGTGCCAGCAGTTACACGGACGGCGGTAATTCACCCCTCCACTTT.

The genes are TRBV18 and TRBJ2-6; D remains ambiguous. The ends were cut back, 2 bases at V and 1 base at J, with 12 bases in the middle. This CDR3 contains 17 residues. Germline assignment: CDR1 KGHSH and CDR2 LQKENI. The CDR3 DNA follows: TGTGCCAGCTCACCAGGGGTGGAAGGGTCTGGGGCCAACGTCCTGACTTTC. It encodes CASSPGVEGSGANVLTF.

The CDR3 loop is CASRDINGDTQYF. The CDR3 DNA reads TGTGCCAGCAGGGACATTAACGGGGATACGCAGTATTTT. The gene calls are TRBV6-6 and TRBJ2-3; tentative D call: TRBD1 (5 bases). CDR1 is MNHNY, CDR2 SVGAGI, per germline (reference sequence). The CDR3 is made up of 13 amino acids. Trimming shortened V by 6 bases and J by 6 bases, and 13 bases separated the two germline ends.

This clone is a singleton in its sample. The chain couples TRBV6-5 to TRBJ1-4; weak D call: TRBD1 (5 bases). Trimming left V 0 bases short and J 8 bases short, with 16 bases between. This CDR3 has 16 residues. Germline-derived CDR1 and CDR2 are MNHEY and SVGAGI. The CDR3 sequence is CASSYSNPGVGEKLFF. Here the CDR3 DNA reads TGTGCCAGCAGTTACTCGAACCCGGGGGTTGGAGAAAAACTGTTTTTT.

This clone was counted a single time. This sequence joins TRBV11-2 and TRBJ2-5; D might be TRBD2 (5 bases). The length of the CDR3 is 20 residues. V gave up 0 bases and J gave up 0 bases, with 23 bases separating them. The germline V gene has CDR1 SGHAT and CDR2 FQNNGV. The CDR3 nucleotides read TGTGCCAGCAGCTTAGAAATGCGGGCGAGCAAGAAGGTGTACCAAGAGACCCAGTACTTC. Amino acid sequence: CASSLEMRASKKVYQETQYF.

This rearrangement joins TRBV2 to TRBJ1-5, with TRBD1 matching over 8 bases. From germline, CDR1 is SNHLY and CDR2 FYNNEI. The CDR3 extends over 18 amino acids. J was trimmed by 1 base and V by 3 bases; bases with no gene match: 11. CDR3 sequence: CASSDGSGGARSNQPQHF. In DNA form, the CDR3 reads TGTGCCAGCAGTGACGGTTCAGGGGGCGCGCGGAGCAATCAGCCCCAGCATTTT.

The chain is built from TRBV9 and TRBJ2-7; tentatively, D is TRBD2 (6 bases). V shed 2 bases and J shed 6 bases, with 15 bases lying between them. Germline V gene lookup returns CDR1 SGDLS and CDR2 YYNGEE. The CDR3 runs 14 residues. The CDR3 DNA follows: TGTGCCAGCAGCGTGTCAACTAGCCCAGGCGAGCAGTACTTC. Residues: CASSVSTSPGEQYF.

In regard to this clone: This CDR3 is also generated by other DNA sequences in the sample. This chain joins TRBV18 and TRBJ2-5, with D possibly matching TRBD2 (5 bases). Trimming took off 0 bases at V and 2 bases at J, with 7 bases between the two ends. The CDR3 consists of 14 residues. Germline V lookup: CDR1 KGHSH, CDR2 LQKENI. CDR3 loop: CASSPPGIQETQYF. Written as DNA, the CDR3 is TGTGCCAGCTCACCACCCGGGATTCAAGAGACCCAGTACTTC.

The chain uses TRBV21-1 and TRBJ2-1; TRBD2 is the table's D call, not checked against the DNA. TRBV21-1 is a pseudogene. This CDR3 is built from 16 residues. CDR3 loop: CASSMGTSAAYNEQFF. CDR3 nucleotides: TGTGCCAGCAGCATGGGGACTAGCGCCGCCTACAATGAGCAGTTCTTC.

The V call is TRBV6-1, the J call TRBJ2-5, with a tentative D call TRBD1 (5 bases). Germline V gene lookup returns CDR1 MNHNS and CDR2 SASEGT. Between the trimmed V and J ends, which lost 6 bases and 0 bases, there was a span of 14 bases. The CDR3 loop spans 15 amino acids. Written as DNA, the CDR3 is TGTGCCAGCAGGACAGACAGTTGGTACCAAGAGACCCAGTACTTC. This gives the protein CASRTDSWYQETQYF.

The chain carries TRBV18 and TRBJ2-4; TRBD1 or TRBD2 may be the D gene (5 bases each). The CDR3 loop spans 14 amino acids. Trimming shortened V by 3 bases and J by 5 bases, and 11 bases separated the two germline ends. Germline V gene lookup returns CDR1 KGHSH and CDR2 LQKENI. The CDR3 DNA follows: TGTGCCAGCTCACCTTCGGGGCTCCAAAACATTCAGTACTTC. It specifies CASSPSGLQNIQYF.

CDR3 loop: CASSMGQGNYGYTF. The CDR3 DNA reads as TGTGCCAGCAGCATGGGACAGGGAAACTATGGCTACACCTTC. The V call is TRBV5-6, the J call TRBJ1-2; 9 bases align to TRBD1. CDR1 is SGHDT, CDR2 YYEEEE, per germline. Trimming at V came to 4 bases and at J to 2 bases, leaving 3 bases not matched to a gene. The CDR3 length is 14 residues. The whole variable domain, filled in from reference TRBV5-6 and TRBJ1-2, reads DAGVTQSPTHLIKTRGQQVTLRCSPKSGHDTVSWYQQALGQGPQFIFQYYEEEERQRGNFPDRFSGHQFPNYSSELNVNALLLGDSALYLCASSMGQGNYGYTFGSGTRLTVV.

V is TRBV2 and J is TRBJ2-2; TRBD1 aligns across 8 bases. The CDR3 has 14 residues. J lost 4 bases, V lost 7 bases, and 5 bases had no gene match. The germline V gene encodes CDR1 SNHLY and CDR2 FYNNEI. CDR3 protein: CASTLTGGTGELFF. The DNA of the CDR3 is TGTGCCAGCACCCTAACAGGGGGCACCGGGGAGCTGTTTTTT.

Worth noting for this clone: Within the sample, other DNA sequences also encode this same CDR3. This sequence joins TRBV30 and TRBJ1-5, with TRBD1 as a possible D gene (6 bases). Germline lookup yields CDR1 GTSNPN and CDR2 SVGIG (reference sequence). The CDR3 consists of 13 residues. V was clipped by 3 bases and J by 5 bases, with 11 bases between them. The CDR3 protein is CAWSQGHDQPQHF. The DNA of the CDR3 is TGTGCCTGGAGCCAGGGGCATGATCAGCCCCAGCATTTT.

V is TRBV2 and J is TRBJ2-1; no clear D. CDR3 length: 13 residues. Trimming removed 4 bases from V and 5 bases from J, with 9 bases in between. The germline V gene has CDR1 SNHLY and CDR2 FYNNEI. CDR3 bases: TGTGCCAGCAGTGGGGCAGCTAACAATGAGCAGTTCTTC. Translated, it gives CASSGAANNEQFF.

J is TRBJ1-2 and V is TRBV25-1; D remains unclear. Germline V gene lookup returns CDR1 MGHDK and CDR2 SYGVNS. Trimming shortened V by 4 bases and J by 5 bases, and 17 bases separated the two germline ends. This CDR3 is built from 15 residues. The CDR3 nucleotides read TGTGCCAGCAGTGCCTCAGGTGGGGAGCGGTATGGCTACACCTTC. Translated, it gives CASSASGGERYGYTF.

This rearrangement joins TRBV5-5 to TRBJ1-2, with a weak D call TRBD1 (5 bases). V lost 4 bases and J lost 1, with 11 bases in between. CDR1 is SGHKS, CDR2 YYEKEE, per germline (reference sequence). There are 14 residues in the CDR3. The CDR3 is CASSPEQVNYGYTF. The CDR3 bases are TGTGCCAGCAGCCCTGAACAGGTTAACTATGGCTACACCTTC.

The chain carries TRBV7-6 and TRBJ1-5, with unresolved D. The germline V and J ends were trimmed by 1 base and 0 bases, with 7 bases remaining between them. Germline V gene sequence: CDR1 SGHVS, CDR2 FNYEAQ. The CDR3 loop spans 15 amino acids. The CDR3 spells CASSLGPNSNQPQHF. CDR3 DNA: TGTGCCAGCAGCTTAGGTCCTAATAGCAATCAGCCCCAGCATTTT.

The V gene is TRBV5-1, the J gene TRBJ2-1; D is possibly TRBD1 (6 bases). V gave up 0 bases and J gave up 1 base, with 8 bases separating them. Per germline, CDR1 SGHRS and CDR2 YFSETQ. This CDR3 is 15 amino acids long. Here the CDR3 DNA reads TGCGCCAGCAGCTTGGATCAGGGGTCCTACAATGAGCAGTTCTTC. Protein product: CASSLDQGSYNEQFF.